Sequencing of this TCR beta chain was carried out in a study of PD-1 blockade in classical Hodgkin lymphoma. Time point meaning: cycle 4 day 1 (C4D1), after 6 weeks of nivolumab. All the patients suffered relapse after autologous stem cell transplantation, and brentuximab vedotin exposure differed. Germline V gives CDR1 LNHDA, CDR2 SQIVND (reference sequence). The CDR3 has 12 amino acids. V was pared by 7 bases and J by 3 bases, with 6 bases between. As regards this clone: Its antigen is unidentified.

Clones were read by immunoSEQ multiplex PCR, and TCRdb kept only the in-frame ones, dropping some. The sample comprises about 93,000 clones, approximately 78% of which are singletons, and about 9.4% rests with the top ten. Study-wide results and caveats: By C4D1 there was a significant rise in CD4+ TCR diversity but not in CD8+ TCR diversity. Newly diagnosed patients were said to have less baseline TCR diversity than healthy donors did. Complete responders entered with baseline diversity on par with newly diagnosed patients, the results showed.

The sequencing used peripheral blood mononuclear cells (PBMCs), collected before the fourth cycle of nivolumab. This receptor was obtained from a human donor with classical Hodgkin lymphoma. V usage is TRBV19 and J usage is TRBJ2-2; D remains ambiguous. CDR3 coding DNA: TGTGCCAGTACATGGGACACCGGGGAGCTGTTTTTT. Translation: CASTWDTGELFF.